This record concerns one TCR beta chain sequence. This entry belongs to a study of blood T cell repertoires in COVID-19. Turning to the study itself: Samples of COVID-19 (acute and convalescent) were obtained from the United States, Italy and Spain. PBMCs, B-cell-depleted T cells, or T cells were the source of the cDNA or gDNA that made up the material.

Original analysis: Reference gene primer amplification gave estimated nucleated cell counts. Clones were read by immunoSEQ multiplex PCR, and TCRdb kept only the in-frame ones, dropping some. V, J and clone size are those of that table, while D and trimming were read from the DNA. The sample comprises approximately 280,000 clones, about 88% of which are singletons, and roughly 1.6% rests with the top ten. Unmatched junction bases numbered 5, after V lost 7 bases and J lost 8 bases. This CDR3 spans 11 amino acids. The V gene's germline CDR1 is SGHNT and CDR2 YENEEA. Enrolled during active infection, Seattle patients were then followed longitudinally.

Source material: peripheral blood. The J gene is TRBJ2-7, the V gene TRBV11-3, with 7 bases aligning to TRBD1. This sequence originates from a human donor with COVID-19, enrolled during active disease. The donor label of this sample is uncertain. The CDR3 sequence: CASIIRGQQYF. The CDR3 coding sequence is TGTGCCAGCATCATTAGGGGGCAGCAGTACTTC.